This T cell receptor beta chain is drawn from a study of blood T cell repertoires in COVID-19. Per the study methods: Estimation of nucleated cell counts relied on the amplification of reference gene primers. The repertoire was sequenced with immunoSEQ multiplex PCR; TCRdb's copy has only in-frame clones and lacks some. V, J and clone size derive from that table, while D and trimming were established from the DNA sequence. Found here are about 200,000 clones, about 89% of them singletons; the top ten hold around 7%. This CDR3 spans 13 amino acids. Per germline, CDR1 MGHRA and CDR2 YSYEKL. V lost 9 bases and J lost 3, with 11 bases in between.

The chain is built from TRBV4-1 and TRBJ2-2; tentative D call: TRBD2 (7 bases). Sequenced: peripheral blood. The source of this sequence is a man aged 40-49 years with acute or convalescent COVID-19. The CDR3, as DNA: TGCGCCAGTTCGGGGGGCTACACCGGGGAGCTGTTTTTT. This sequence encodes CASSGGYTGELFF.